This T cell receptor beta chain was sequenced during a study of shared clonotypes between healthy human individuals. Overall study findings and caveats: The authors expected sequencing depth to affect clonotype sharing among donors.

TCRdb keeps only in-frame clones here, not all; method: immunoSEQ multiplex PCR. The data show about 2 million clones, around 96% seen once. Naive CD8 cells lacked CD45RO, underwent positive selection for CCR7 and left out terminally differentiated effector memory CD45RA+ cells. Only Caucasian adults living in Nashville, Tennessee made up the donor group. Note on this clone: Its antigen is unidentified.

The specimen was naive CD8+ T cells sorted from blood. This TCR was sampled from a man aged 18 to 29 in good health.

As DNA, the CDR3 is TGTGCCACCCAACCCTTCAGGGAGTGGAACTATGGCTACACCTTC. Encoded protein: CATQPFREWNYGYTF. The V and J genes are TRBV19 and TRBJ1-2, with D perhaps TRBD1 (5 bases). Trimming left V 10 bases short and J 2 bases short, with 20 bases between. The length of the CDR3 is 15 residues. CDR1 is LNHDA, CDR2 SQIVND, per germline (reference sequence).